The source of this T cell receptor beta chain is a study of T cell responses to AZD1222 COVID-19 vaccine. The study's findings and limits: As reported, nearly half of all spike-specific TCRs target variant regions that are unmutated. Baseline seropositivity occurred in only a handful of AZD1222 recipients. Clonal diversity may have been underestimated in mostly white British donors.

Germline CDR1 and CDR2: LGHDT and YNNKEL (reference sequence). Trimming cost V 4 bases and J 4 bases, with 19 bases left between them. This CDR3 has 16 residues. This clone was recorded only once. Its antigen is currently unknown. Some second doses came at about 4 weeks and others at about 12 weeks; these were pooled. This table comes from immunoSEQ multiplex PCR, and its TCRdb copy is limited to in-frame clones, with some not included. Among 110,000 to 150,000 clones listed, around 89% were seen once. This material consisted of peripheral blood, taken 28 days after the second AZD1222 dose. The chain carries TRBV3-1 (or the pseudogene TRBV3-2) and TRBJ1-2; D perhaps matches TRBD1 (5 bases). The source of this sequence is an adult who received the AZD1222 COVID-19 vaccine. CDR3: CASSRRDPLPIYGYTF. Here the CDR3 DNA reads TGTGCCAGCAGCCGCAGGGACCCACTACCGATCTATGGCTACACCTTC.